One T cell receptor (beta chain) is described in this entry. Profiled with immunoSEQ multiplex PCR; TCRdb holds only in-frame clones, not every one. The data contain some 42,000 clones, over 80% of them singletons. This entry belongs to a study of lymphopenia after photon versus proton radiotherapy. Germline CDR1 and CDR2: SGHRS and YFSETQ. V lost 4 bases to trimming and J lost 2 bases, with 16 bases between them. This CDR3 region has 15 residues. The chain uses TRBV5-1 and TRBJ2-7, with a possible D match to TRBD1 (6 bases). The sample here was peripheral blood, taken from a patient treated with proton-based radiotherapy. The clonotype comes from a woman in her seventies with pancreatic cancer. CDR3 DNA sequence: TGCGCCAGCAGCAATCAGCCTACAGGGCCCTACGAGCAGTACTTC. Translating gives CASSNQPTGPYEQYF.